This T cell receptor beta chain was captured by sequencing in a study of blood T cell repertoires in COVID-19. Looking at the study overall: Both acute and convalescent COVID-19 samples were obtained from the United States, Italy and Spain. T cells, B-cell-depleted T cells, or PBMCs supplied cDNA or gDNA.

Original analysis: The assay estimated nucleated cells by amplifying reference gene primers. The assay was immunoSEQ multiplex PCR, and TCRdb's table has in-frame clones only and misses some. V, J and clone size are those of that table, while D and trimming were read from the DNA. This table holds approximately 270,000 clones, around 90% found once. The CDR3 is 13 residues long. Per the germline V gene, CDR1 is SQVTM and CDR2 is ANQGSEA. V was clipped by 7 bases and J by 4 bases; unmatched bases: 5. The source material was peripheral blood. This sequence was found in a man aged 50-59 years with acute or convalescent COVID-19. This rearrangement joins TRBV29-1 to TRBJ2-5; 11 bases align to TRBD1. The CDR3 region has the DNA TGCAGCGAACAGGGACAGGGGGGAGAGACCCAGTACTTC. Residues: CSEQGQGGETQYF.